Listed below are T cell receptor beta chains from one sample, sequenced in a study of tumor-infiltrating lymphocytes in localized non-small cell lung cancer. Sequencing was performed with immunoSEQ multiplex PCR; in TCRdb, only in-frame clones are kept and a portion is missing. Counted here are 13,000 to 15,000 clones, around 72% occurring once; the ten biggest clones make up over 8%. Sequencing used uninvolved lung tissue not adjacent to the tumor. All receptors come from a human donor with non-small cell lung cancer. The CDR3 runs from the conserved cysteine through the conserved F or W. Fields, in order: J gene, V gene, clone size, D gene, CDR3 DNA, CDR3 protein. A D gene is named only where the DNA matches it firmly. Size tells how often a clone was seen (once, few, many) or the class of an expanded clone, and some rows leave it out.

TRBJ2-7 TRBV28 few . TGTGCCAGCAATTCCCCGGCTAGCGAGAAGTACGAGCAGTACTTC CASNSPASEKYEQYF
TRBJ2-5 TRBV5-1 few TRBD2 TGCGCCAGCAGCTTGGCTCCGACTAGCGGGTTAGAGACCCAGTACTTC CASSLAPTSGLETQYF
TRBJ1-4 TRBV10-2 . TRBD1 TGCGCCAGCAGTGCAAACAGGGGGGAAAAACTGTTTTTT CASSANRGEKLFF
TRBJ2-7 TRBV6-1 . . TGTGCCAGCGGTTTGGAGTACTTC CASGLEYF
TRBJ1-3 TRBV13 . TRBD1 TGTGCCAGCACCAGGTGGGACAGGGACCCGTCTGGAAACACCATATATTTT CASTRWDRDPSGNTIYF
TRBJ1-3 TRBV29-1 . . TGCAGCGTTGAAATAGGGGGAAACACCATATATTTT CSVEIGGNTIYF
TRBJ2-3 TRBV7-8 once . TGTGCCAGCAGCTCACTTTCGACTAGCACAGATACGCAGTATTTT CASSSLSTSTDTQYF
TRBJ2-5 TRBV6-5 . . TGTGCCAGCAGTTACAGGAGCCCAGAGACCCAGTACTTC CASSYRSPETQYF
TRBJ1-1 TRBV27 once . TGTGCCAGCAGTTTAAGCAGGGTGAACACTGAAGCTTTCTTT CASSLSRVNTEAFF
TRBJ2-7 TRBV7-2 . . TGTGCCAGCAGCTTAATTCTCCTAAACTACGAGCAGTACTTC CASSLILLNYEQYF
TRBJ1-2 TRBV5-4 . . TGTGCCAGCAGAGCAGGGTTCGAGGAGGGCGGCTACACCTTC CASRAGFEEGGYTF
TRBJ1-2 TRBV7-2 . . TGTGCCAGCAGCTTCGGGGGGGCAGGCAGTTCTAACTATGGCTACACCTTC CASSFGGAGSSNYGYTF
TRBJ2-7 TRBV4-2 . TRBD2 TGTGCCAGCAGCCAAGAGACTAGCGGGAGTTACGAGCAGTACTTC CASSQETSGSYEQYF
TRBJ1-1 TRBV10-3 . TRBD1 TGTGCCATCAGTCTTCGACAGGGATTGAACACTGAAGCTTTCTTT CAISLRQGLNTEAFF
TRBJ1-3 TRBV4-3 medium-sized TRBD1 TGCGCCAGCAGCCTCACAGGGGAAGGAAACACCATATATTTT CASSLTGEGNTIYF
TRBJ1-5 TRBV6-5 once . TGTGCCAGCAGGGACAGACATAGCAGGGATCAGCCCCAGCATTTT CASRDRHSRDQPQHF
TRBJ2-2 TRBV27 . . TGTGCCAGCAGTCTCTCAGCGAACACCGGGGAGCTGTTTTTT CASSLSANTGELFF
TRBJ2-7 TRBV13 . . TGTGCCAGCAGCTTAAACGTAGCGGTCAGCTACGAGCAGTACTTC CASSLNVAVSYEQYF
TRBJ2-1 TRBV7-2 . . TGTGCCAGCAGCAATATCTACAATGAGCAGTTCTTC CASSNIYNEQFF
TRBJ2-7 TRBV2 few TRBD1 TGTGCCAGGAACCGGGACAGGGCCTACGAGCAGTACTTC CARNRDRAYEQYF
TRBJ2-4 TRBV6-5 . TRBD2 TGTGCCAGCAAGGGACTATTGAACATTCAGTACTTC CASKGLLNIQYF
TRBJ1-3 TRBV10-2 . . TGCGCCAGCAGAGACCCCGGGGGCACTGGAAACACCATATATTTT CASRDPGGTGNTIYF
TRBJ2-3 TRBV29-1 . . TGCAGCGTTGATCCTAGCACAGATACGCAGTATTTT CSVDPSTDTQYF
TRBJ1-2 TRBV5-6 few . TGTGCCAGCAGCCGGACCGGGCATCATGGCTACACCTTC CASSRTGHHGYTF
TRBJ2-1 TRBV7-2 . . TGTGCCAGCAGCTTAGCGCGGGCTAGTGGTGAGCAGTTCTTC CASSLARASGEQFF
TRBJ1-5 TRBV15 . . TGTGCCACCAGCAGGGGGGGGCAGGGGAATCAGCCCCAGCATTTT CATSRGGQGNQPQHF
TRBJ2-7 TRBV7-7 few . TGTGCTAGCAGCTTTTCCCGTAGCGACGAGCAGTACTTC CASSFSRSDEQYF
TRBJ1-4 TRBV25-1 . TRBD1 TGTGCCTCATCCGGGACAGCAGGTGAAAAACTGTTTTTT CASSGTAGEKLFF
TRBJ1-4 TRBV28 . . TGTGCCAGCCGTGGGGCAGGAGAATCAAAACTGTTTTTT CASRGAGESKLFF
TRBJ1-4 TRBV2 . . TGTGCCAGCAGTGATCTGGGGACTGAAAAACTGTTTTTT CASSDLGTEKLFF
TRBJ2-3 TRBV6-5 . TRBD2 TGTGCCAGCAGAGGAGCGGGGGGCGCAGATACGCAGTATTTT CASRGAGGADTQYF
TRBJ2-2 TRBV5-4 . . TGTGCCAGCAGCCCCTCTATGGGACAAGACACCGGGGAGCTGTTTTTT CASSPSMGQDTGELFF
TRBJ1-4 TRBV5-6 . . TGTGCCAGCAGCCCTGGTCTCGCTTTGGGGGAAAAACTGTTTTTT CASSPGLALGEKLFF
TRBJ1-2 TRBV6-1 large . TGTGCCAGCAGTCCCCCTTTTCAGGGTGGGTATGGCTACACCTTC CASSPPFQGGYGYTF
TRBJ2-6 TRBV28 . TRBD1 TGTGCCAGCAGTGGGTCCCGGGACAGTTCTGGGGCCAACGTCCTGACTTTC CASSGSRDSSGANVLTF
TRBJ1-1 TRBV7-9 . . TGTGCCAGCAGTAGTCAGGCGAACACTGAAGCTTTCTTT CASSSQANTEAFF
TRBJ2-7 TRBV5-6 . TRBD2 TGTGCCAGCAGCTTGGTGGGGGGGGACTACGAGCAGTACTTC CASSLVGGDYEQYF